This TCR beta chain was captured in a study of T cell responses to AZD1222 COVID-19 vaccine. Regarding the study as a whole: Repertoires were obtained only post-peak T cell response. The donor group comprised mostly white British people and more females; the analysis possibly underestimated clonal diversity. Two doses of AZD1222 preceded a rise in Spike-specific TCR breadth and depth. Variant regions that are unmutated are reportedly the target of nearly half of spike-specific TCRs.

Remarks on this clone: Its antigen is undetermined.

TCRdb's copy holds only in-frame clones and misses some; the assay was immunoSEQ multiplex PCR. The repertoire holds some 150,000 clones, with 80% to 85% as singletons. Trimming cost V 6 bases and J 4 bases; bases outside gene matches: 9. From germline, CDR1 is LGHNT and CDR2 FRNRAP. The CDR3 has 16 amino acids. The source of this sequence is an adult in good health. V is TRBV12-5 and J is TRBJ2-3; 11 bases agree with TRBD1. The starting material was peripheral blood, obtained on day 0 of MenACWY control vaccination. CDR3 in amino acids: CASGLGQGARSDTQYF. CDR3 sequence (DNA): TGTGCTAGTGGCCTCGGACAGGGGGCGAGATCAGATACGCAGTATTTT.